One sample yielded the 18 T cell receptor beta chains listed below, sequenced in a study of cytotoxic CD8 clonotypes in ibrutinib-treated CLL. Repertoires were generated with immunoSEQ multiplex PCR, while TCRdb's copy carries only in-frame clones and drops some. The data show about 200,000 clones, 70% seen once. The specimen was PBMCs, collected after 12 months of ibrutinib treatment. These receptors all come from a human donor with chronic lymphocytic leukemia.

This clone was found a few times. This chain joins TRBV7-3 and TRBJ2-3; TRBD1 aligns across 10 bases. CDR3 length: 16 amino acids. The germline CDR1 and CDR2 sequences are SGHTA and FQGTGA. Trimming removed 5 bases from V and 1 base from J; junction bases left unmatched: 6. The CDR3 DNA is TGTGCCAGCAGCCCCCTAGGACAGGGGGGCACAGATACGCAGTATTTT. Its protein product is CASSPLGQGGTDTQYF.

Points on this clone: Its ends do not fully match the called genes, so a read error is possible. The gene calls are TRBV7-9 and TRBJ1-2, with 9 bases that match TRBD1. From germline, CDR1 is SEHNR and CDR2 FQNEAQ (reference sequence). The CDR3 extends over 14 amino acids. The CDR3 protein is CASRATGTGNRGFF. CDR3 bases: TGTGCTTCACGGGCTACCGGGACAGGGAATCGAGGCTTCTTC.

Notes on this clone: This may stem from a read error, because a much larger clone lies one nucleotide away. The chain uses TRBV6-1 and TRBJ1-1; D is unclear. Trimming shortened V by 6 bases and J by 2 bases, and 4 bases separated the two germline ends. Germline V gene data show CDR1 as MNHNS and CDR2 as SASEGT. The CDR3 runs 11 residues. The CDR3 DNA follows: TGTGCCAGCAGGGACAACACTGAAGCTTTCTTT. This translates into CASRDNTEAFF.

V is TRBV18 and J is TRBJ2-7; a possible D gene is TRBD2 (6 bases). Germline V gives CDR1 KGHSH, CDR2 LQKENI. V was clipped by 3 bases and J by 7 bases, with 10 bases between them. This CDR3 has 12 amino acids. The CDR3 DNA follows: TGTGCCAGCTCACCGTTTGGGGGGGAGCAGTACTTC. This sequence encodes CASSPFGGEQYF.

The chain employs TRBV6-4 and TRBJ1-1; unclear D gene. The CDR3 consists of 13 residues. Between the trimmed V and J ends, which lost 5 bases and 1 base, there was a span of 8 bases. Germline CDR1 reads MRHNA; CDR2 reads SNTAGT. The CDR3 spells CASSLDTNTEAFF. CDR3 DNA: TGTGCCAGCAGTCTAGACACGAACACTGAAGCTTTCTTT.

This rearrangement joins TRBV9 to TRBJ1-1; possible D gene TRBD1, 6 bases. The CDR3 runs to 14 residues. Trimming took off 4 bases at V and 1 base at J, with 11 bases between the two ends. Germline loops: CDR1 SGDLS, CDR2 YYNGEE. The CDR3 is CASSSRTANTEAFF. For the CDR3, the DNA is TGTGCCAGCAGCTCACGGACAGCGAACACTGAAGCTTTCTTT.

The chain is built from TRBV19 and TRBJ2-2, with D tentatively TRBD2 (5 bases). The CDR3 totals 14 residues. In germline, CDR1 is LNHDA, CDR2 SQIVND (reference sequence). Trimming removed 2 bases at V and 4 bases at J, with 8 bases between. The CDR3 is CASSILASTGELFF. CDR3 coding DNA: TGTGCCAGTAGTATACTAGCTTCCACCGGGGAGCTGTTTTTT.

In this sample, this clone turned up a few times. CDR3 region: CASSFSGRAKETQYF. CDR3 in DNA: TGTGCCAGCAGCTTTAGCGGGAGGGCCAAAGAGACCCAGTACTTC. The chain recombines TRBV7-8 with TRBJ2-5; TRBD2 aligns across 11 bases. The CDR3 contains 15 residues. CDR1 is SGHVS, CDR2 FQNEAQ, per germline. V trimming: 3 bases; J trimming: 3 bases; junction bases outside the gene matches: 3.

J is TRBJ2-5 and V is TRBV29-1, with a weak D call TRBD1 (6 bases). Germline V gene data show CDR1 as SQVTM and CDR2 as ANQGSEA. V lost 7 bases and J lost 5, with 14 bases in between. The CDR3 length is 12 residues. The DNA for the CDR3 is TGCAGCGCCACAGGGATGGGGGAGACCCAGTACTTC. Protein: CSATGMGETQYF.

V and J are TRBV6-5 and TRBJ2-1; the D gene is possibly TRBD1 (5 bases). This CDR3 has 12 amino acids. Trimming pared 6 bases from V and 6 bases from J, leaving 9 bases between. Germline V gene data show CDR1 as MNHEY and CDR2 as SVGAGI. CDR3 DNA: TGTGCCAGCAGAGAACAGGTCAATGAGCAGTTCTTC. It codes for CASREQVNEQFF.

The CDR3 DNA is TGTGCCAGCAGTTACTCGTCTAGCGGGGTATCCTACGAGCAGTACTTC. Translation gives CASSYSSSGVSYEQYF. This chain links TRBV6-5 with TRBJ2-7; 9 bases match TRBD2. V lost 0 bases, J lost 1 base, and 4 bases stayed unmatched. CDR3 length equals 16 residues. Germline values: CDR1 MNHEY, CDR2 SVGAGI.

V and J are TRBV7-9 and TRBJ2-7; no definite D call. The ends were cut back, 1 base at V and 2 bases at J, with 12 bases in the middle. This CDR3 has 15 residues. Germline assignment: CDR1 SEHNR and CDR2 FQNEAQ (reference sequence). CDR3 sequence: CASSLGSPDPYEQYF. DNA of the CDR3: TGTGCCAGCAGCTTAGGGTCCCCGGACCCCTACGAGCAGTACTTC. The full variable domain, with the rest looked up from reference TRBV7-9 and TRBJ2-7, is DTGVSQNPRHKITKRGQNVTFRCDPISEHNRLYWYRQTLGQGPEFLTYFQNEAQLEKSRLLSDRFSAERPKGSFSTLEIQRTEQGDSAMYLCASSLGSPDPYEQYFGPGTRLTVT.

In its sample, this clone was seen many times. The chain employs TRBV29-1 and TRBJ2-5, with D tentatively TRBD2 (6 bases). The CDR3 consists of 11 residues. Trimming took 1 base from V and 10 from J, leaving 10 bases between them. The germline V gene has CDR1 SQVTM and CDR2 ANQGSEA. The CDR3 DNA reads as TGCAGCGTTGAAGTTTGGGGACTCCAGTACTTC. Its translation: CSVEVWGLQYF.

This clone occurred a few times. The CDR3 spells CASSERFQGRTEAFF. The DNA for the CDR3 is TGTGCCAGCAGTGAACGTTTTCAGGGGAGAACTGAAGCTTTCTTT. The V gene is TRBV2, the J gene TRBJ1-1, with D tentatively TRBD1 (6 bases). Germline V lookup: CDR1 SNHLY, CDR2 FYNNEI. Trimming took 2 bases from V and 5 from J, leaving 15 bases between them. This CDR3 is 15 amino acids long. The variable domain in full, completed from reference TRBV2 and TRBJ1-1, reads EPEVTQTPSHQVTQMGQEVILRCVPISNHLYFYWYRQILGQKVEFLVSFYNNEISEKSEIFDDQFSVERPDGSNFTLKIRSTKLEDSAMYFCASSERFQGRTEAFFGQGTRLTVV.

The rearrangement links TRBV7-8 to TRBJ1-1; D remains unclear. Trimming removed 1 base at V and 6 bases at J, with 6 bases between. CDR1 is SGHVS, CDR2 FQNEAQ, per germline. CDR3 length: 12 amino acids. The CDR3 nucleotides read TGTGCCAGCAGCTTAGTCCCACCTGAAGCTTTCTTT. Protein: CASSLVPPEAFF.

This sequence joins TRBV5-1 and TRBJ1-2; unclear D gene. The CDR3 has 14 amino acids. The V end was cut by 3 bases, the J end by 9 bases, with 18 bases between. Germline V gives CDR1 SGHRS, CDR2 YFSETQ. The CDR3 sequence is CASSSTTEPGSYTF. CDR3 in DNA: TGCGCCAGCAGCTCGACGACCGAGCCTGGGAGCTACACCTTC.

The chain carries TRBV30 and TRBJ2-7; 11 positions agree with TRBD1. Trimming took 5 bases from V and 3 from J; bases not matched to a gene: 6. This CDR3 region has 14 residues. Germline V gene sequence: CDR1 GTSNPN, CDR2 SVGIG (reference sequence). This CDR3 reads CAWVRDRGIYEQYF. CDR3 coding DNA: TGTGCCTGGGTCCGGGACAGGGGGATCTACGAGCAGTACTTC.

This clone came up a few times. CDR3 nucleotide sequence: TGTGCCTGGAGTGTACTAGTAGCGGGAGTGGCTGAGCAGTTCTTC. Protein: CAWSVLVAGVAEQFF. The chain couples TRBV30 to TRBJ2-1, with 9 bases fitting TRBD2. The germline gives CDR1 GTSNPN, CDR2 SVGIG (reference sequence). V trimming: 0 bases; J trimming: 9 bases; junction bases outside the gene matches: 9. The CDR3 spans 15 residues. Full variable domain (outside the CDR3, taken from reference TRBV30 and TRBJ2-1): SQTIHQWPATLVQPVGSPLSLECTVEGTSNPNLYWYRQAAGRGLQLLFYSVGIGQISSEVPQNLSASRPQDRQFILSSKKLLLSDSGFYLCAWSVLVAGVAEQFFGPGTRLTVL.